This entry lists 19 T cell receptor beta chains sequenced from one sample in a study of blood T cell repertoires in COVID-19. The repertoire was sequenced with immunoSEQ multiplex PCR; TCRdb's copy has only in-frame clones and lacks some. Of 170,000 or so clones listed, roughly 84% are singletons. Sample: peripheral blood. The receptor set was obtained from a man between 18 and 29 years old with active or convalescent COVID-19.

V and J are TRBV10-2 and TRBJ2-7; D unresolved. Looked up from germline, CDR1 is WSHSY and CDR2 is SAAADI. With 5 bases removed from V and 3 bases from J, the gap between germline ends came to 20 bases. The CDR3 is 16 residues long. The CDR3 coding sequence is TGCGCCAGCAGTTCCCAAAATACGAGAGGAAGCTACGAGCAGTACTTC. Translating it yields CASSSQNTRGSYEQYF.

This sequence joins TRBV6-5 and TRBJ1-5; 8 bases match TRBD1. Per the germline V gene, CDR1 is MNHEY and CDR2 is SVGAGI. V shed 8 bases and J 6 bases; nucleotides not matched to a gene: 12. The CDR3 is made up of 15 amino acids. DNA for the CDR3: TGTGCCAGCGGCCTGACAGGGGTAGGAAGTCAGCCCCAGCATTTT. Translation gives CASGLTGVGSQPQHF.

The J gene is TRBJ2-2, the V gene TRBV6-6; possible D gene TRBD1, 6 bases. This CDR3 is built from 15 residues. Trimming pared 6 bases from V and 5 bases from J, leaving 16 bases between. Germline CDR1 is MNHNY and CDR2 is SVGAGI (reference sequence). The DNA of the CDR3 is TGTGCCAGCAGCCTACAGGGAGTTTGGACCGGGGAGCTGTTTTTT. Encoded protein: CASSLQGVWTGELFF.

This rearrangement joins TRBV6-6 to TRBJ2-3; the match to TRBD2 covers 11 bases. V shed 2 bases and J 5 bases; nucleotides not matched to a gene: 0. The germline CDR1 and CDR2 sequences are MNHNY and SVGAGI (reference sequence). The CDR3 has 14 residues. The CDR3: CASSYGTSGDTQYF. CDR3 sequence (DNA): TGTGCCAGCAGTTACGGGACTAGCGGAGATACGCAGTATTTT.

V and J are TRBV11-3 and TRBJ2-2, with 12 bases fitting TRBD1. The CDR3 is 15 residues long. Germline V lookup: CDR1 SGHNT, CDR2 YENEEA. Trimming cost V 5 bases and J 6 bases; bases outside gene matches: 4. CDR3 coding DNA: TGTGCCAGCAGCCCGGGACAGGGGGCTTCCGGGGAGCTGTTTTTT. Its protein product is CASSPGQGASGELFF. The whole variable domain, filled in from reference TRBV11-3 and TRBJ2-2, reads EAGVVQSPRYKIIEKKQPVAFWCNPISGHNTLYWYLQNLGQGPELLIRYENEEAVDDSQLPKDRFSAERLKGVDSTLKIQPAELGDSAVYLCASSPGQGASGELFFGEGSRLTVL.

J is TRBJ2-7 and V is TRBV5-1, with a tentative D call TRBD1 (5 bases). The germline V gene encodes CDR1 SGHRS and CDR2 YFSETQ. The CDR3 loop spans 15 amino acids. V lost 0 bases and J 2 bases, leaving 12 bases between the germline ends. The CDR3 DNA reads TGCGCCAGCAGCTTGGTGGATAGCAGGGCCTACGAGCAGTACTTC. Its protein is CASSLVDSRAYEQYF.

This clone was seen a single time. The chain combines TRBV5-6 with TRBJ1-6, with 11 bases identical to TRBD1. CDR3 size: 16 residues. V gave up 0 bases and J gave up 6 bases; unmatched junction bases: 2. CDR1 SGHDT and CDR2 YYEEEE come from the germline V gene. The CDR3 sequence: CASSLAGTGGNSPLHF. The CDR3 bases are TGTGCCAGCAGCTTGGCCGGGACAGGGGGTAATTCACCCCTCCACTTT.

V and J are TRBV7-9 and TRBJ1-1; D might be TRBD1 (6 bases). This CDR3 is built from 14 residues. CDR1 SEHNR and CDR2 FQNEAQ come from the germline V gene (reference sequence). The V end lost 0 bases, the J end lost 1 base, and 6 bases lay between the germline ends. CDR3 nucleotides: TGTGCCAGCAGCTTAGCGGGACAGAACACTGAAGCTTTCTTT. Its translation: CASSLAGQNTEAFF.

The chain employs TRBV2 and TRBJ2-1; a possible D gene is TRBD1 (7 bases). The V end was cut by 10 bases, the J end by 0 bases, with 25 bases between. There are 18 residues in the CDR3. Germline values: CDR1 SNHLY, CDR2 FYNNEI. Here the CDR3 reads CATGRDRTPSTSYNEQFF. CDR3 in DNA: TGTGCCACAGGGCGGGACAGAACCCCAAGTACCTCCTACAATGAGCAGTTCTTC.

This clone has only one observation. The chain is built from TRBV4-1 and TRBJ2-3; 8 bases align to TRBD2. In germline, CDR1 is MGHRA, CDR2 YSYEKL. This CDR3 contains 15 residues. J lost 8 bases, V lost 3 bases, and 10 bases had no gene match. The CDR3 nucleotides are TGCGCCAGCAGCCAGGGGCCCCGGGGGGGCAGTACGCAGTATTTT. Amino acid sequence: CASSQGPRGGSTQYF.

The chain carries TRBV5-1 and TRBJ2-2, with a weak D call TRBD2 (6 bases). The V gene lost 2 bases and the J gene lost 1 base, with 12 bases spanning the gap. From germline, CDR1 is SGHRS and CDR2 YFSETQ. This CDR3 region has 16 residues. The CDR3 DNA follows: TGCGCCAGCAGCTTCGGGGGACCATTGAACACCGGGGAGCTGTTTTTT. It yields the protein CASSFGGPLNTGELFF.

The chain links TRBV6-4 to TRBJ1-5, with 8 bases lining up with TRBD1. This CDR3 is built from 16 residues. With 4 bases clipped from V and 1 base from J, the junction kept 6 bases outside the gene matches. Germline V gives CDR1 MRHNA, CDR2 SNTAGT. DNA of the CDR3: TGTGCCAGCAGTGGAGGGAGACAGGGGAGCAATCAGCCCCAGCATTTT. Protein product: CASSGGRQGSNQPQHF.

This clone was detected only a few times. DNA of the CDR3: TGTGCCAGTAGTATAACGACAAGGTCCGACGACGAGCAGTACTTC. Translated, it gives CASSITTRSDDEQYF. The V and J genes are TRBV19 and TRBJ2-7; D is uncertain. This CDR3 comprises 15 residues. Trimming removed 2 bases at V and 5 bases at J, with 16 bases between. Germline loops: CDR1 LNHDA, CDR2 SQIVND (reference sequence).

V is TRBV6-1 and J is TRBJ2-7; the match to TRBD1 covers 9 bases. V lost 2 bases, J lost 4 bases, and 15 bases stayed unmatched. CDR3 length: 18 amino acids. Germline CDR1 is MNHNS and CDR2 is SASEGT. The CDR3 nucleotides read TGTGCCAGCAGTGAAAGTCCGTACCCCGGGACAGGGAGGTACGAGCAGTACTTC. It yields the protein CASSESPYPGTGRYEQYF.

The chain couples TRBV7-9 to TRBJ2-3; 8 bases map to TRBD2. This CDR3 is built from 15 residues. Germline lookup yields CDR1 SEHNR and CDR2 FQNEAQ (reference sequence). The trim removed 2 bases at V and 6 bases at J, leaving 7 bases unmatched. CDR3 loop: CASSLLGGGIDTQYF. Written as DNA, the CDR3 is TGTGCCAGCAGCTTACTTGGCGGGGGGATCGATACGCAGTATTTT.

This chain connects TRBV5-5 to TRBJ2-2; the D gene is possibly TRBD2 (6 bases). This CDR3 comprises 14 residues. V shed 0 bases and J shed 3 bases, with 6 bases lying between them. The germline CDR1 and CDR2 sequences are SGHKS and YYEKEE (reference sequence). DNA of the CDR3: TGTGCCAGCAGCTTGGCTAGCGACACCGGGGAGCTGTTTTTT. It codes for CASSLASDTGELFF.

This rearrangement joins TRBV6-5 to TRBJ2-3, with D possibly TRBD2 on 5 matching bases. The CDR3 runs to 15 residues. V was trimmed by 6 bases and J by 3 bases, leaving 16 bases between them. CDR1 MNHEY and CDR2 SVGAGI come from the germline V gene. For the CDR3, the DNA is TGTGCCAGCAGCACGAGGGCTCAGCCTACAGATACGCAGTATTTT. Its translation is CASSTRAQPTDTQYF.

CDR3 loop: CSVAQAEAFF. The CDR3 DNA reads as TGCAGCGTTGCCCAGGCTGAAGCTTTCTTT. J is TRBJ1-1 and V is TRBV29-1; the D is unclear. The CDR3 has 10 amino acids. Trimming stripped 4 bases from V and 6 bases from J, with 6 bases between. The germline gives CDR1 SQVTM, CDR2 ANQGSEA.

The rearrangement joins TRBV19 to TRBJ1-6; 9 bases map to TRBD1. V shed 6 bases and J 0 bases; nucleotides not matched to a gene: 6. Germline loops: CDR1 LNHDA, CDR2 SQIVND (reference sequence). The CDR3 is 17 amino acids. Written as DNA, the CDR3 is TGTGCCAGTAGCCCAGGACAGGGGAGCTCCTATAATTCACCCCTCCACTTT. As protein: CASSPGQGSSYNSPLHF.